This T cell receptor (beta chain) originates from a study of lymphopenia after photon versus proton radiotherapy. A single count supports this clone. The ends were cut back, 7 bases at V and 3 bases at J, with 17 bases in the middle. The V gene's germline CDR1 is SQVTM and CDR2 ANQGSEA. This CDR3 has 14 residues. Libraries were prepared by immunoSEQ multiplex PCR; TCRdb keeps only in-frame clonotypes and omits some of them. The sample contains 25,000 to 40,000 clones, over 70% of which appear only once. The V and J genes are TRBV29-1 and TRBJ2-3, with D possibly being TRBD2 (6 bases). The receptor was isolated from a woman between 65 and 79 years old with pancreatic cancer. The sequencing used peripheral blood, collected from a patient treated with proton-based radiotherapy. This CDR3 reads CSARSGKGTDTQYF. As DNA, the CDR3 is TGCAGCGCTCGTAGCGGAAAGGGAACAGATACGCAGTATTTT.